This is a list of T cell receptor beta chains from one sample in a study of blood T cells in healthy people across ages. TCRdb re-called the 5' RACE reads with MiXCR, one entry per CDR3 protein. The sample contains about 930,000 distinct CDR3 sequences, roughly 28% of which appear only once. In addition, the sample was reused for a study of T cells of mothers and their children.

What was sequenced was blood. Receptors were obtained from a woman aged 35 to 49 in good health. The CDR3 runs from the conserved cysteine through the conserved F or W. Each record gives: J gene, D gene, V gene, clone size, CDR3 protein, CDR3 DNA. D genes are given only for firm matches. Only part of the rows carry a size: once, few, many, or a class if the clone is expanded.

J gene: TRBJ1-4; D gene: TRBD1; V gene: TRBV10-3; clone size: -; CDR3 protein: CATGGQGAIEKLFF; CDR3 DNA: TGTGCCACCGGTGGACAGGGGGCCATTGAAAAACTGTTTTTT
J gene: TRBJ2-5; D gene: TRBD1; V gene: TRBV7-9; clone size: -; CDR3 protein: CASSWDSKNQETQYF; CDR3 DNA: TGTGCCAGCAGCTGGGACAGTAAAAACCAAGAGACCCAGTACTTC
J gene: TRBJ2-2; D gene: -; V gene: TRBV28; clone size: -; CDR3 protein: CASSLGFWNTGELFF; CDR3 DNA: TGTGCCAGCAGTTTAGGATTTTGGAACACCGGGGAGCTGTTTTTT
J gene: TRBJ1-6; D gene: -; V gene: TRBV27; clone size: many; CDR3 protein: CASRGRARLPLHF; CDR3 DNA: TGTGCCAGCAGGGGACGGGCCAGGTTGCCCCTCCACTTT
J gene: TRBJ1-5; D gene: -; V gene: TRBV5-5; clone size: -; CDR3 protein: CASSTEIGAPQHF; CDR3 DNA: TGTGCCAGCAGCACTGAGATCGGCGCGCCCCAGCATTTT
J gene: TRBJ1-2; D gene: -; V gene: TRBV29-1; clone size: many; CDR3 protein: CSVYGDLGYTF; CDR3 DNA: TGCAGCGTTTATGGGGATTTGGGCTACACCTTC
J gene: TRBJ1-2; D gene: -; V gene: TRBV5-5; clone size: many; CDR3 protein: CASSLQGSVGYTF; CDR3 DNA: TGTGCCAGCAGCCTACAGGGTTCGGTTGGCTACACCTTC
J gene: TRBJ2-7; D gene: -; V gene: TRBV7-2; clone size: few; CDR3 protein: CASSLVAGTGFEQYF; CDR3 DNA: TGTGCCAGCAGCTTAGTGGCCGGGACCGGGTTTGAGCAGTACTTC
J gene: TRBJ2-3; D gene: -; V gene: TRBV5-5; clone size: -; CDR3 protein: CASSLSWVTDTQYF; CDR3 DNA: TGTGCCAGCAGCCTCAGCTGGGTGACAGATACGCAGTATTTT
J gene: TRBJ2-1; D gene: -; V gene: TRBV7-3; clone size: -; CDR3 protein: CASSFSAAPGNEQFF; CDR3 DNA: TGTGCCAGCAGCTTCAGTGCAGCTCCGGGCAATGAGCAGTTCTTC
J gene: TRBJ1-2; D gene: -; V gene: TRBV30; clone size: few; CDR3 protein: CAWSVTRYGYTF; CDR3 DNA: TGTGCCTGGAGTGTGACCAGGTATGGCTACACCTTC
J gene: TRBJ2-3; D gene: -; V gene: TRBV6-5; clone size: many; CDR3 protein: CASTAYSTDTQYF; CDR3 DNA: TGTGCCAGCACGGCGTATAGCACAGATACGCAGTATTTT
J gene: TRBJ2-1; D gene: -; V gene: TRBV7-9; clone size: many; CDR3 protein: CASSPLNNEQFF; CDR3 DNA: TGTGCCAGCAGCCCCCTTAACAATGAGCAGTTCTTC
J gene: TRBJ2-7; D gene: TRBD2; V gene: TRBV20-1; clone size: -; CDR3 protein: CSASGVSGGTYYEQYF; CDR3 DNA: TGCAGTGCTAGTGGAGTGAGCGGGGGGACCTACTACGAGCAGTACTTC
J gene: TRBJ1-4; D gene: -; V gene: TRBV20-1; clone size: few; CDR3 protein: CSAREVIPWGGTEKLFF; CDR3 DNA: TGCAGTGCTAGAGAAGTGATTCCTTGGGGGGGGACTGAAAAACTGTTTTTT
J gene: TRBJ1-2; D gene: -; V gene: TRBV7-9; clone size: few; CDR3 protein: CASSLAGTTVEGYTF; CDR3 DNA: TGTGCCAGCAGCTTAGCGGGGACCACGGTGGAGGGCTACACCTTC
J gene: TRBJ2-1; D gene: -; V gene: TRBV6-2/TRBV6-3; clone size: many; CDR3 protein: CASSYSYGSYNEQFF; CDR3 DNA: TGTGCCAGCAGTTACTCGTACGGCAGCTACAATGAGCAGTTCTTC
J gene: TRBJ2-3; D gene: -; V gene: TRBV10-2; clone size: -; CDR3 protein: CASRIANTDTQYF; CDR3 DNA: TGCGCCAGCAGAATAGCAAACACAGATACGCAGTATTTT
J gene: TRBJ2-1; D gene: -; V gene: TRBV7-9; clone size: -; CDR3 protein: CANSLVYADNNEQFF; CDR3 DNA: TGTGCCAACAGCTTAGTCTACGCAGATAACAATGAGCAGTTCTTC
J gene: TRBJ2-7; D gene: TRBD2; V gene: TRBV11-2; clone size: -; CDR3 protein: CASSPRLAGGDSYEQYF; CDR3 DNA: TGTGCCAGCAGCCCGCGACTAGCGGGGGGCGACTCCTACGAGCAGTACTTC
J gene: TRBJ1-2; D gene: -; V gene: TRBV28; clone size: few; CDR3 protein: CASSSPGGGDDGYTF; CDR3 DNA: TGTGCCAGCAGTTCCCCCGGGGGGGGGGATGACGGCTACACCTTC
J gene: TRBJ2-7; D gene: -; V gene: TRBV28; clone size: -; CDR3 protein: CASRSFQAYEQYF; CDR3 DNA: TGTGCCAGCAGGTCGTTTCAGGCCTACGAGCAGTACTTC
J gene: TRBJ1-1; D gene: TRBD1; V gene: TRBV27; clone size: few; CDR3 protein: CASSPRWGQGGTEAFF; CDR3 DNA: TGTGCCAGCAGTCCCCGTTGGGGACAGGGCGGCACTGAAGCTTTCTTT
J gene: TRBJ2-7; D gene: -; V gene: TRBV7-2; clone size: -; CDR3 protein: CASSLERAGYEQYF; CDR3 DNA: TGTGCCAGCAGCTTAGAACGGGCTGGGTACGAGCAGTACTTC
J gene: TRBJ1-5; D gene: -; V gene: TRBV5-5; clone size: few; CDR3 protein: CASSLAHGRNQPQHF; CDR3 DNA: TGTGCCAGCAGCTTGGCCCACGGACGGAATCAGCCCCAGCATTTT